This T cell receptor (beta chain) was captured by sequencing in a study of blood T cell repertoires in COVID-19. This table comes from immunoSEQ multiplex PCR, and its TCRdb copy is limited to in-frame clones, with some not included. This table holds more than 25,000 clones, roughly 90% found once. This CDR3 comprises 16 residues. V dropped 5 bases and J dropped 1; count of bases not matched to a gene: 7. Germline-derived CDR1 and CDR2 are MNHEY and SMNVEV (reference sequence). The V call is TRBV27, the J call TRBJ2-3; 9 nucleotides match TRBD2. Sequenced material: peripheral blood. The receptor was isolated from a human donor in a cohort sampled during active COVID-19. CDR3 protein: CASSPMRGGRTDTQYF. The CDR3, as DNA: TGTGCCAGCAGTCCAATGCGGGGGGGACGCACAGATACGCAGTATTTT.